This TCR beta chain was recorded in a study of response to subunit inactivated influenza vaccine (dated by TCRdb to 2017 to 2018). With respect to the entire study: Deep quantitative profiling of the T cell receptor repertoire was used in the study to follow responses to a trivalent subunit inactivated influenza vaccine. On the study overall, not on this receptor specifically: According to the authors, only a limited number of new T cells may be recruited by each seasonal influenza vaccination.

V is clipped by 6 bases and J by 0 bases, and the sequence between their germline boundaries is 12 bases long. The CDR3 goes from the cysteine to the phenylalanine over 15 residues. The DNA shown is the 45-base CDR3, in frame from base 1. CDR1 and CDR2, per the germline V gene, are SGHVS and FQNEAQ. A remark on this clonotype: Its recognized antigen is unknown. Base qualities are not at hand, and no much larger clone is one base apart.

Library creation used RT-PCR. This sample was sequenced with an Illumina HiSeq 2500. TCRdb took the public reads, trimmed them with fastp at Q25, ran MiXCR for clone calling and kept in-frame beta chains. One record per CDR3 amino acid sequence lists the most common genes and DNA. This sample gives 500,000 to 600,000 distinct CDR3 sequences in total; 12% to 15% of them show up just once. Of the sample, roughly 11% falls within the top ten clones. The origin of this receptor is a man in his forties or fifties who received an inactivated influenza vaccine. Donor details come from another sample of the same person, matched by shared clones. Here the chain combines TRBV7-8 and TRBJ2-1; tentative D gene TRBD2, with 6 bases matching. The sample in question was PBMCs from blood, obtained about 12 days after vaccination. The CDR3 region: CASRRAGSSYNEQFF. The nucleotides are TGTGCCAGCAGAAGAGCGGGTTCCTCCTACAATGAGCAGTTCTTC.